The present T cell receptor (beta chain) was sequenced within a study of control samples from healthy donors and cancer patients. TCRdb keeps only in-frame clones here, not all; method: immunoSEQ multiplex PCR. The sample includes 98,000 or so clones, about 79% of them seen just once. Trimming took off 5 bases at V and 6 bases at J, with 13 bases between the two ends. Germline V gives CDR1 GTSNPN, CDR2 SVGIG (reference sequence). The CDR3 has 12 residues. The chain combines TRBV30 with TRBJ1-1; D is uncertain. The sequencing input was blood. This sequence originates from a woman aged 30 to 39 in good health. This CDR3 reads CAWSEQISEAFF. For the CDR3, the DNA is TGTGCCTGGTCAGAACAGATCTCTGAAGCTTTCTTT.